This paragraph reports one T cell receptor beta chain. Antigen unknown. These data are taken from a study of T cell responses to AZD1222 COVID-19 vaccine. General study findings and limits: Unmutated variant regions reportedly attract nearly half of all spike-specific TCRs.

Profiled with immunoSEQ multiplex PCR; TCRdb holds only in-frame clones, not every one. The profile shows some 130,000 clones, under 90% of them singletons. This CDR3 has 13 amino acids. The V gene end was trimmed by 11 bases and the J gene end by 6 bases; junction bases not matched to a gene: 9. From germline, CDR1 is SNHLY and CDR2 FYNNEI. V and J are TRBV2 and TRBJ1-4, with 7 bases that match TRBD1. The starting material was peripheral blood, obtained on day 0 of AZD1222 vaccination. The clonotype was recovered from an adult in good health. The CDR3 here is CAGRQGEDEKLFF. The DNA for the CDR3 is TGTGCCGGCCGACAGGGAGAGGATGAAAAACTGTTTTTT.